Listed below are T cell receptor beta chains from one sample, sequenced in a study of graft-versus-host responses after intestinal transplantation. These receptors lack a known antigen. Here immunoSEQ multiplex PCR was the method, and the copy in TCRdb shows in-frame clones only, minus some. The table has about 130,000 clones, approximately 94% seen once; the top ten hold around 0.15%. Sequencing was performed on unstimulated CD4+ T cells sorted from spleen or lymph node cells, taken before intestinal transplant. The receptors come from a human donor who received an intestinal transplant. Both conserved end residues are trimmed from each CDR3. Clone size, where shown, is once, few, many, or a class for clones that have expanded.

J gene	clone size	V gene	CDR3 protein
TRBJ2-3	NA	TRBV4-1	ASSQGAGGTDTQY
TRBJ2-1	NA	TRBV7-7	ASSLGGGRDYNEQF
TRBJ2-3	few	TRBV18	ASSQSTDTQY
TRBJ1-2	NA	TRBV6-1	ASSEFPTGYGYT
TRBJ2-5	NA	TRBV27	ASSLQGFQETQY
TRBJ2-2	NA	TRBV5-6	ASSSQTGTPNTGELF
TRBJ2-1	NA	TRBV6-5	ASSYDRAQGNEQF
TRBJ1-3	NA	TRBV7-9	ASSLNPGQNSGNTIY
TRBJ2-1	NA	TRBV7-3	ASSLRGDSNEQF
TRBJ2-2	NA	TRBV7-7	ASSLDRAGELF
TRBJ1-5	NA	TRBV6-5	ASSYNPGRNQPQH
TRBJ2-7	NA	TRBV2	ASSAQLFYEQY
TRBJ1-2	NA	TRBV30	AWGRGTGDGYT
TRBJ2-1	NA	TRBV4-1	ASSQEARPNFPF
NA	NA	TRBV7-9	ASSFAHEQY
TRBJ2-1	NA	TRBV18	ASSADRNEQF
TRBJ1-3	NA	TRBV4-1	ASSQESSIFRNTIY
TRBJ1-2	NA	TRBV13	ASSSNSFYGYT
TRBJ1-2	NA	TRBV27	ASSFQGYGYT
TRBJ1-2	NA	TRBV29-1	SVGGQVDGYT
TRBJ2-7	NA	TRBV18	ASSPTSTSYEQY
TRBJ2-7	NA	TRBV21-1	ASSPPPTSGGVTRMTYEQY
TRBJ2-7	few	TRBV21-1	ASSNADRATYEQY
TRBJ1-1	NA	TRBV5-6	ASSFLLSYMNTEAF
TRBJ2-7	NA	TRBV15	ATSSSPGQGYEQY
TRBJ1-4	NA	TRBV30	AWSPRDRSIGKLF
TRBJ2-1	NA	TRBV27	ASSSWQAAKGNEQF
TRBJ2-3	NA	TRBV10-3	AIGGSTDTQY
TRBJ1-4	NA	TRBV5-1	ASSMGPPLNEKLF
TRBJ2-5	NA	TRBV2	ASRGQGIRVETQY
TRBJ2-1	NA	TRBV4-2	ASSLRRRAGDEQF
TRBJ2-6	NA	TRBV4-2	ASSQESLGAGANVLT
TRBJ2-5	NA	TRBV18	ASSPRETQY
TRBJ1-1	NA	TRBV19	ASSSGTYLNTEAF
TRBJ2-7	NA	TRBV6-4	ASSARIGGEQY
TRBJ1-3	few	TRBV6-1	ASSEMVAGNTIY
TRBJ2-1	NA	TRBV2	ASSADSYNEQF
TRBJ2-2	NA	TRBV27	ASSLGAWNTGELF
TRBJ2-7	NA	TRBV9	ASSVGTGIYEQY
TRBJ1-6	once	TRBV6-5	ASAHRAQRNSPLH
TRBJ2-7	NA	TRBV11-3	ASSLVDNEQY
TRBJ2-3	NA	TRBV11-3	ASSSRGWDTQY
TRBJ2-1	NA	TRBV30	AWSVRNVNEQF
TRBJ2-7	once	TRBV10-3	AISDGTGTSYEQY
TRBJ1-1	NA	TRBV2	ASSPTGVYGEAF
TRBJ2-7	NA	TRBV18	ASSPRSNEQY
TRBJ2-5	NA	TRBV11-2	ASSLDVLWGDQETQY
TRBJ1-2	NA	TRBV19	ASSILSRGYT